This T cell receptor beta chain was sequenced for a study of OX40 agonist ivuxolimab in advanced cancers. The table came from immunoSEQ multiplex PCR; TCRdb's copy has only in-frame clones and leaves some out. The profile shows about 37,000 clones, approximately 84% of them singletons. Trimming pared 4 bases from V and 4 bases from J, leaving 13 bases between. The CDR3 is made up of 15 amino acids. CDR1 SNHLY and CDR2 FYNNEI come from the germline V gene. This clone was seen a handful of times. The V gene is TRBV2, the J gene TRBJ1-4, with D uncertain. The TCR comes from an adult with an advanced solid tumor such as melanoma, head and neck, liver or kidney cancer. Source: CD4+ or CD8+ T cells sorted from blood, taken in a trial of the OX40 agonist ivuxolimab. CDR3 loop: CASSGEGRDNEKLFF. The CDR3 region has the DNA TGTGCCAGCAGTGGGGAGGGAAGGGATAATGAAAAACTGTTTTTT.